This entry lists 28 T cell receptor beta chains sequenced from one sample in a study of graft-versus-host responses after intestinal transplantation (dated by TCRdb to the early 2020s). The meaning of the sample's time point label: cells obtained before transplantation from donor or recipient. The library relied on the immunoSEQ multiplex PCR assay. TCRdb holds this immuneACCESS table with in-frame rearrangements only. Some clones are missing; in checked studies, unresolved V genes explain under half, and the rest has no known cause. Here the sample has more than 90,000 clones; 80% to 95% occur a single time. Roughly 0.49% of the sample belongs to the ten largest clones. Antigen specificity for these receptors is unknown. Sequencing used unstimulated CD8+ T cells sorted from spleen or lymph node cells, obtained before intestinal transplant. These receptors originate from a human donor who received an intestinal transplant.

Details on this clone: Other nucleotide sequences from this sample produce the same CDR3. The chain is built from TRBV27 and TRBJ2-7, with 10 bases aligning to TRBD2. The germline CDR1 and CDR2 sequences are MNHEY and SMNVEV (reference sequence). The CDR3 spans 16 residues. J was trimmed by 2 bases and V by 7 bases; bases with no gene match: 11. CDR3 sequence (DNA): TGTGCCAGCAAGGGGCTAGCGGGAGAGGGGCCCTACGAGCAGTACTTC. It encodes CASKGLAGEGPYEQYF.

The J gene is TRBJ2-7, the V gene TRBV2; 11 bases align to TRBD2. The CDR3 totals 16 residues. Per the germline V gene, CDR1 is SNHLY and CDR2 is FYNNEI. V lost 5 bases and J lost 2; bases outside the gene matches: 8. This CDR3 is CASSPTTSGIPYEQYF. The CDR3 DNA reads TGTGCCAGCAGTCCTACGACTAGCGGGATCCCCTACGAGCAGTACTTC. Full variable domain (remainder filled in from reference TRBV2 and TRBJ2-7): EPEVTQTPSHQVTQMGQEVILRCVPISNHLYFYWYRQILGQKVEFLVSFYNNEISEKSEIFDDQFSVERPDGSNFTLKIRSTKLEDSAMYFCASSPTTSGIPYEQYFGPGTRLTVT.

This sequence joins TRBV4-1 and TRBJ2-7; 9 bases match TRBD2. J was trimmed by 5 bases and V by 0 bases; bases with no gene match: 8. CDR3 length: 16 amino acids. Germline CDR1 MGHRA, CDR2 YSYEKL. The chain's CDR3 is CASSQDLDLAGNEQYF. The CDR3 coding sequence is TGCGCCAGCAGCCAAGATCTTGACCTAGCGGGGAACGAGCAGTACTTC.

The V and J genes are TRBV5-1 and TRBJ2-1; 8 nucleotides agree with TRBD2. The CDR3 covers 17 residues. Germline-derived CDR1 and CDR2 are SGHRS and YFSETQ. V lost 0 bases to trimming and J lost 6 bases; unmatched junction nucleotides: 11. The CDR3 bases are TGCGCCAGCAGCTTGGACCCAACTAGCGGCCCCGTCAATGAGCAGTTCTTC. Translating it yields CASSLDPTSGPVNEQFF.

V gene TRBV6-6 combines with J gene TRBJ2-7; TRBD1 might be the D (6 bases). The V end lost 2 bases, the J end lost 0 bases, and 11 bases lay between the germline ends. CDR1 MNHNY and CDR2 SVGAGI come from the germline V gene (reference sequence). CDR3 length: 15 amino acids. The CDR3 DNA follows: TGTGCCAGCAGTTACCTAGGACAGACCTCCTACGAGCAGTACTTC. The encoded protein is CASSYLGQTSYEQYF.

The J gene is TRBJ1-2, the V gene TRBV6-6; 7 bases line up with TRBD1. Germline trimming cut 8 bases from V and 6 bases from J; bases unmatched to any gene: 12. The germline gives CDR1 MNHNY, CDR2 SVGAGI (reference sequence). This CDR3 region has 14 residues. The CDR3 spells CASGARGGANGYTF. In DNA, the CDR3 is TGTGCCAGCGGTGCTCGAGGGGGCGCGAATGGCTACACCTTC.

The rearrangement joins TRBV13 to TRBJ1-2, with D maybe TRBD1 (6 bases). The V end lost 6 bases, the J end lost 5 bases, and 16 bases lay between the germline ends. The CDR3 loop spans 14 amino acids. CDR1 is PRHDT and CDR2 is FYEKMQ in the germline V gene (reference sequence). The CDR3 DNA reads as TGTGCCAGCAGGGAAACCGGGACACCTTATGGCTACACCTTC. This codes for CASRETGTPYGYTF. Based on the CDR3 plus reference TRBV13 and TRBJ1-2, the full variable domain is AAGVIQSPRHLIKEKRETATLKCYPIPRHDTVYWYQQGPGQDPQFLISFYEKMQSDKGSIPDRFSAQQFSDYHSELNMSSLELGDSALYFCASRETGTPYGYTFGSGTRLTVV.

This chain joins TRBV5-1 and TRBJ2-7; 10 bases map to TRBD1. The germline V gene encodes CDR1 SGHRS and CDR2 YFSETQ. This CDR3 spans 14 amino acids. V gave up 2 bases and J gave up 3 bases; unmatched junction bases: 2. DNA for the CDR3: TGCGCCAGCAGCTTCGGGACAGGGGACTACGAGCAGTACTTC. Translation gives CASSFGTGDYEQYF.

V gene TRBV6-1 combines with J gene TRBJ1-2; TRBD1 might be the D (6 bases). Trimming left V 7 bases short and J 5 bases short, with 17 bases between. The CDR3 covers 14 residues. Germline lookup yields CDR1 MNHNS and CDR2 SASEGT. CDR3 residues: CASTEPPGEYGYTF. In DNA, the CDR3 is TGTGCCAGCACCGAACCCCCAGGGGAATATGGCTACACCTTC.

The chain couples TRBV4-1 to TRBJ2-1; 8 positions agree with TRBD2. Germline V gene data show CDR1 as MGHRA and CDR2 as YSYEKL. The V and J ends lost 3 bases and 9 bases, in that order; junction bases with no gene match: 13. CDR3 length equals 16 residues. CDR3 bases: TGCGCCAGCAGCCACCCTAGGTCGGGAGGGGTTGTTGAGCAGTTCTTC. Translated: CASSHPRSGGVVEQFF.

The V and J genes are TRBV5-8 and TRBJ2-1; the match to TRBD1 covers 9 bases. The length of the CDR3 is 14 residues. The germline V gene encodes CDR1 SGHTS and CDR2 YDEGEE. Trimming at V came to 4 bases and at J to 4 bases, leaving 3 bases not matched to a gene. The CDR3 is CASSTGGAYNEQFF. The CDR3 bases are TGTGCCAGCAGCACAGGGGGCGCTTACAATGAGCAGTTCTTC.

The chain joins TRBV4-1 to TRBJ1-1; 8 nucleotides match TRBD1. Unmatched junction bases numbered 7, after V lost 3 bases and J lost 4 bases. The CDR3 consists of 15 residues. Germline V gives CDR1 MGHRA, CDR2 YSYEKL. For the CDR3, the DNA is TGCGCCAGCAGCCACACCAGGGGGCCGGGCACTGAAGCTTTCTTT. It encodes CASSHTRGPGTEAFF.

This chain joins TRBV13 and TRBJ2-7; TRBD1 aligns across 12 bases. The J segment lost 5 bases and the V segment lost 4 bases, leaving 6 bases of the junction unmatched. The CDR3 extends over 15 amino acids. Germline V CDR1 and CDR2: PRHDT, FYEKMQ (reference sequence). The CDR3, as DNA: TGTGCCAGCAGCTCGTACGGGACAGGGGGCGACGAGCAGTACTTC. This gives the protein CASSSYGTGGDEQYF.

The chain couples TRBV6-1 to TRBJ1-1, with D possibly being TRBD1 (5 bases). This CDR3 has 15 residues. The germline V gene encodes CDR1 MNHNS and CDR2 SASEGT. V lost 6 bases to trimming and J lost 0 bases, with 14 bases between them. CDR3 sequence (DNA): TGTGCCAGCAGCTTAACTCAGGGTATGAACACTGAAGCTTTCTTT. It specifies CASSLTQGMNTEAFF.

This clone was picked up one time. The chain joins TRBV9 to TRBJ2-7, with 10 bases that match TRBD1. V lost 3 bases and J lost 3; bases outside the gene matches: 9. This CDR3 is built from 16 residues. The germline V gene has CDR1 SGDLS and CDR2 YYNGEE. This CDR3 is CASSGGTGANNYEQYF. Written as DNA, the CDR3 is TGTGCCAGCAGCGGAGGGACAGGGGCGAACAACTACGAGCAGTACTTC.

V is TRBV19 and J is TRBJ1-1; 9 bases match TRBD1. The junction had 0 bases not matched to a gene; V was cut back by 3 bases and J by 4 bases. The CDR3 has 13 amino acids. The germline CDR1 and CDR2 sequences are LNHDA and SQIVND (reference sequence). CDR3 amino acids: CASSMTGGTEAFF. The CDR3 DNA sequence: TGTGCCAGTAGTATGACAGGGGGCACTGAAGCTTTCTTT.

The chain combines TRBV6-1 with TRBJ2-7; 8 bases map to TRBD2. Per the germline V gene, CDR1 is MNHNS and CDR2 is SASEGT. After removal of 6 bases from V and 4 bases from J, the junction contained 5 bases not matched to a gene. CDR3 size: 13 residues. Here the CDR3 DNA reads TGTGCCAGCAGAACTAGCGGAGAGTACGAGCAGTACTTC. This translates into CASRTSGEYEQYF.

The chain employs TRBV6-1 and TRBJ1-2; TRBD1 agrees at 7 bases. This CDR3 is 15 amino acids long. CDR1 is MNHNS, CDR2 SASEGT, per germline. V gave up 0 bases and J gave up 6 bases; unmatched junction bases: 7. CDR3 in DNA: TGTGCCAGCAGTGAAGCGCTTCGAGGGGGCGATGGCTACACCTTC. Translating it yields CASSEALRGGDGYTF.

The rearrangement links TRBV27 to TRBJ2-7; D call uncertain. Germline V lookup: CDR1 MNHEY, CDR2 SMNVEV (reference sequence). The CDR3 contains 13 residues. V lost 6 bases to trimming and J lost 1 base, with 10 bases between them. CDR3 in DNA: TGTGCCAGCAGCACCCAGGTTTCCTACGAGCAGTACTTC. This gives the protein CASSTQVSYEQYF.

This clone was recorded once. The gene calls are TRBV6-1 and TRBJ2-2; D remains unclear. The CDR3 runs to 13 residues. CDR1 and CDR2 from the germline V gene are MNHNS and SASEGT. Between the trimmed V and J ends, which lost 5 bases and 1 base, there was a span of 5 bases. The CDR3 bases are TGTGCCAGCAGTAAACAGAACACCGGGGAGCTGTTTTTT. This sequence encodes CASSKQNTGELFF.

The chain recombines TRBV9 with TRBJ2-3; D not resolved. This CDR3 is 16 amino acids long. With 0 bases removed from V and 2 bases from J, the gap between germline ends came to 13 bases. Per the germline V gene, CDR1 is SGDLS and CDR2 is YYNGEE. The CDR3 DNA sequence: TGTGCCAGCAGCGTAGATGAACGGGTCCACACAGATACGCAGTATTTT. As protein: CASSVDERVHTDTQYF.

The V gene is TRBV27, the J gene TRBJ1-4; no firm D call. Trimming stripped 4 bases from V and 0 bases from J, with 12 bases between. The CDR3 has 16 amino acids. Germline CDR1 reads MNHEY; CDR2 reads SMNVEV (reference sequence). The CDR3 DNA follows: TGTGCCAGCAGTTATGCAGGTTTAACAACTAATGAAAAACTGTTTTTT. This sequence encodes CASSYAGLTTNEKLFF.

This chain's CDR3 is CASSLVGTSFPTDTQYF. CDR3 coding DNA: TGTGCCAGCAGCTTAGTGGGGACTTCTTTCCCCACAGATACGCAGTATTTT. This rearrangement joins TRBV7-2 to TRBJ2-3; maybe TRBD2 (6 bases). Germline-derived CDR1 and CDR2 are SGHTA and FQGNSA. The CDR3 covers 17 residues. V lost 1 base and J lost 2, with 16 bases in between.

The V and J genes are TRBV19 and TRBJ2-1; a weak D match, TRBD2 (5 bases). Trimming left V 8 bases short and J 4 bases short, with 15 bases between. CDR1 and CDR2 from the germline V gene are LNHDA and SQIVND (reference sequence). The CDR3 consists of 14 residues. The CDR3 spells CASAPTTPYNEQFF. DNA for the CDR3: TGTGCCAGTGCCCCGACTACCCCTTACAATGAGCAGTTCTTC. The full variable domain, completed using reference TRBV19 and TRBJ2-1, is DGGITQSPKYLFRKEGQNVTLSCEQNLNHDAMYWYRQDPGQGLRLIYYSQIVNDFQKGDIAEGYSVSREKKESFPLTVTSAQKNPTAFYLCASAPTTPYNEQFFGPGTRLTVL.

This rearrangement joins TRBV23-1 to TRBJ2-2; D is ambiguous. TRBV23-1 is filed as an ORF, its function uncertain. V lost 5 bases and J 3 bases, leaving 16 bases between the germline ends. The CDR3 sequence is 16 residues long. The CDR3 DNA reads TGCGCCAGCAGTTGTCCCAGACAATGGCACACCGGGGAGCTGTTTTTT. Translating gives CASSCPRQWHTGELFF.

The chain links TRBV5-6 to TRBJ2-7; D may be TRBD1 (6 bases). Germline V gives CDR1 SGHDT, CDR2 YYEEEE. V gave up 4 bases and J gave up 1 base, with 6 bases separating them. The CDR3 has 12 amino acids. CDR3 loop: CASSGQSYEQYF. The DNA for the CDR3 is TGTGCCAGCAGCGGACAGTCCTACGAGCAGTACTTC.

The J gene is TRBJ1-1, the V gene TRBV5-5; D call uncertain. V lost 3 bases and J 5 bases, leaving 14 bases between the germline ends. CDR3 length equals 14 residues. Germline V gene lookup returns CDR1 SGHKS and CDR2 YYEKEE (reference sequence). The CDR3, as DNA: TGTGCCAGCAGCTATACCGGGAGTTGGACTGAAGCTTTCTTT. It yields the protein CASSYTGSWTEAFF.

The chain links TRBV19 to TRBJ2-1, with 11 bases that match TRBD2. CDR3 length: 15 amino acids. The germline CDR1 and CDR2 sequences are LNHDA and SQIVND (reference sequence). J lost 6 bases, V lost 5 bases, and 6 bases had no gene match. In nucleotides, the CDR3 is TGTGCCAGTAGTTACATGACTAGCGGGATCAATGAGCAGTTCTTC. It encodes CASSYMTSGINEQFF.